The 6 T cell receptor beta chains reported below all come from one sample, sequenced in a study of cytomegalovirus exposure and HLA in healthy donors. Primers: 60 Vbeta forward and 13 Jbeta reverse. The table came from immunoSEQ multiplex PCR; TCRdb's copy has only in-frame clones and leaves some out. Of 100,000 to 150,000 clones listed, around 80% are singletons. The material sequenced was PBMCs. These receptor sequences come from a boy between 2 and 15 years old in good health and CMV-seronegative.

This chain uses TRBV30 with TRBJ1-2; weak D call: TRBD1 (6 bases). V lost 0 bases and J 5 bases, leaving 19 bases between the germline ends. The CDR3 sequence is 16 residues long. Germline loops: CDR1 GTSNPN, CDR2 SVGIG (reference sequence). The CDR3: CAWSVRGVGQTYGYTF. As DNA, the CDR3 is TGTGCCTGGAGTGTCAGGGGTGTGGGGCAGACGTATGGCTACACCTTC.

The chain combines TRBV15 with TRBJ1-1; TRBD1 matches at 9 bases. The CDR3 runs 14 residues. The J segment lost 7 bases and the V segment lost 1 base, leaving 4 bases of the junction unmatched. Germline V gene lookup returns CDR1 LNHNV and CDR2 YYDKDF (reference sequence). The CDR3 loop is CATSRGGQGNEAFF. CDR3 nucleotides: TGTGCCACCAGCAGAGGGGGACAGGGTAATGAAGCTTTCTTT.

J is TRBJ1-1 and V is TRBV5-1; the match to TRBD1 covers 7 bases. Germline-derived CDR1 and CDR2 are SGHRS and YFSETQ. Trimming at V came to 3 bases and at J to 0 bases, leaving 5 bases not matched to a gene. This CDR3 spans 15 amino acids. CDR3 loop: CASSSHRGLNTEAFF. The CDR3 DNA reads TGCGCCAGCAGCTCCCACAGGGGATTGAACACTGAAGCTTTCTTT.

The rearrangement uses TRBV25-1 and TRBJ2-1; the D gene is possibly TRBD2 (6 bases). Germline V CDR1 and CDR2: MGHDK, SYGVNS. With 6 bases removed from V and 3 bases from J, the gap between germline ends came to 9 bases. The CDR3 length is 13 residues. The DNA of the CDR3 is TGTGCCAGCAGAGGGAGGAGCTACAATGAGCAGTTCTTC. It yields the protein CASRGRSYNEQFF.

This clone has a handful of counts. This chain connects TRBV18 to TRBJ1-4; 8 bases align to TRBD1. CDR1 KGHSH and CDR2 LQKENI come from the germline V gene. V gave up 5 bases and J gave up 14 bases; unmatched junction bases: 4. The CDR3 has 11 amino acids. The CDR3 bases are TGTGCCAGCTCAGACAGGGGAACGCTGTTTTTT. Translating it yields CASSDRGTLFF.

The chain combines TRBV14 with TRBJ2-1; 9 nucleotides align to TRBD2. Unmatched junction bases numbered 6, after V lost 0 bases and J lost 9 bases. The CDR3 runs 15 residues. The germline gives CDR1 SGHDN, CDR2 FVKESK. CDR3 DNA sequence: TGTGCCAGCAGCCAAGAAGGGACTAGCTGGGGTGAGCAGTTCTTC. It yields the protein CASSQEGTSWGEQFF.